Reported below is one T cell receptor beta chain. The sample is drawn from a study of cytomegalovirus exposure and HLA in healthy donors. Germline CDR1 MNHEY, CDR2 SVGAGI. After removal of 6 bases from V and 6 bases from J, the junction contained 9 bases not matched to a gene. The CDR3 sequence is 15 residues long. PCR used 60 Vbeta primers and 13 Jbeta primers. Data came from immunoSEQ multiplex PCR; TCRdb stores just in-frame clones and leaves some out. The profile shows approximately 150,000 clones, about four fifths of them singletons. The J gene is TRBJ2-7, the V gene TRBV6-5; 12 nucleotides line up with TRBD1. The receptor comes from a man between 18 and 35 years old in good health and CMV-seropositive. Source material: PBMCs. CDR3 in DNA: TGTGCCAGCAGCTCATGGGACAGGGGGCTCTCCGAGCAGTACTTC. It encodes CASSSWDRGLSEQYF.